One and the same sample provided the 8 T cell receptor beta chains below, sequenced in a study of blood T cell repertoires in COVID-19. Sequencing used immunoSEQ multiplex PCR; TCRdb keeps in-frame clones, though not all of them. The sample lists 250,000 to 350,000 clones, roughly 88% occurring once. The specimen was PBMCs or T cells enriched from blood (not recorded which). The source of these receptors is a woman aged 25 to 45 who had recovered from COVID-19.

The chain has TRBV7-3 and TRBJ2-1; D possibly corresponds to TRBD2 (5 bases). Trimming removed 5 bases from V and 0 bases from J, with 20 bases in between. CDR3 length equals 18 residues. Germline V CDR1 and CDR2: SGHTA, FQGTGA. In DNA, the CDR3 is TGTGCCAGCAGCCTGAAGGAGACGGGATCAGGCTCCTACAATGAGCAGTTCTTC. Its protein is CASSLKETGSGSYNEQFF.

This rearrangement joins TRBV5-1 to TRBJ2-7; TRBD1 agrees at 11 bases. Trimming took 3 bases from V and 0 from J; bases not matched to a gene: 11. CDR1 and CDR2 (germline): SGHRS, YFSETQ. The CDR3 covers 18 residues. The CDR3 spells CASSSQSGTGGFSYEQYF. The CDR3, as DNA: TGCGCCAGCAGCTCGCAATCCGGGACAGGGGGTTTCTCCTACGAGCAGTACTTC.

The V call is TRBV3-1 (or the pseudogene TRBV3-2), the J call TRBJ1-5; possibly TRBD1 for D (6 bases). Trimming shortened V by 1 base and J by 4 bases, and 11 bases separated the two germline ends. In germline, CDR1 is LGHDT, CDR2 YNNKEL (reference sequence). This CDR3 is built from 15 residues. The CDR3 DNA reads TGTGCCAGCAGCCAAGTACAGGGAGCTAATCAGCCCCAGCATTTT. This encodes CASSQVQGANQPQHF.

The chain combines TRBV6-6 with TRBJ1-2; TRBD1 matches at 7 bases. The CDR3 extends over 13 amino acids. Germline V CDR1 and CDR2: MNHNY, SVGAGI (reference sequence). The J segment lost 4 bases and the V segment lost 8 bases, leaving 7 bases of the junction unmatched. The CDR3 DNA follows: TGTGCCAGCGGCGACAGGGTATTCTATGGCTACACCTTC. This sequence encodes CASGDRVFYGYTF.

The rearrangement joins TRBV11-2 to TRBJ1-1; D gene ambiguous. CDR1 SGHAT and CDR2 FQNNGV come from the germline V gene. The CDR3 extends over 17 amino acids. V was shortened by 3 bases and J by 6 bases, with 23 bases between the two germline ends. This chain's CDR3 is CASSFSPAGLLEPEAFF. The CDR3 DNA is TGTGCCAGCAGCTTCTCCCCGGCAGGCCTCCTTGAACCTGAAGCTTTCTTT.

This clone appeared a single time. CDR3 residues: CASSIRGLNQPQHF. CDR3 sequence (DNA): TGTGCCAGTAGTATTAGGGGGCTGAATCAGCCCCAGCATTTT. This sequence joins TRBV19 and TRBJ1-5, with TRBD1 matching over 7 bases. CDR1 is LNHDA and CDR2 is SQIVND in the germline V gene (reference sequence). The CDR3 is 14 amino acids. Losses at the gene ends were 3 bases for V and 4 bases for J; bases not matched to a gene: 3.

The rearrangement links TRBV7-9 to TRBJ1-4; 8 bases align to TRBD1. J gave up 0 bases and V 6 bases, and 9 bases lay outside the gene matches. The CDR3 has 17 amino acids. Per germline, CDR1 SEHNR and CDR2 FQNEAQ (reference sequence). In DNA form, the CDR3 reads TGTGCCAGCAGTCAAGACAGGGGAACTGCAACTAATGAAAAACTGTTTTTT. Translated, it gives CASSQDRGTATNEKLFF.

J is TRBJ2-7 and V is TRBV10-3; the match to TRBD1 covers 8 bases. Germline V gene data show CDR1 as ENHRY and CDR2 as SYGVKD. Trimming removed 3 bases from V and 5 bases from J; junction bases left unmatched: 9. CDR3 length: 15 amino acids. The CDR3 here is CAISDSGRGHDEQYF. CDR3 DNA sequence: TGTGCCATCAGTGATTCAGGCAGGGGGCACGACGAGCAGTACTTC.